Listed below are T cell receptor beta chains from one sample, sequenced in a study of post-analysis software for immune sequencing data. In TCRdb, the PCR reads were re-called with MiXCR into one record per CDR3 protein. The sample yields about 380,000 distinct CDR3 sequences, less than 40% seen once. Material for sequencing was blood. The receptors stem from a girl aged 10-17 years with multiple sclerosis. Both conserved end residues are part of each CDR3. D genes are given only for firm matches. The listing skips clone size in some rows; elsewhere it reads once, few, many or a size class.

clone size	D gene	V gene	J gene	CDR3 protein	CDR3 DNA
-	-	TRBV20-1	TRBJ1-2	CSAVPSSNYGYTF	TGCAGTGCAGTTCCGTCTTCAAACTATGGCTACACCTTC
-	TRBD1	TRBV5-1	TRBJ1-1	CASSLGDSVTEAFF	TGCGCCAGCAGCTTGGGGGACAGCGTCACTGAAGCTTTCTTT
few	-	TRBV12-3/TRBV12-4	TRBJ2-1	CASSLLGVHEQFF	TGTGCCAGCAGTCTTCTAGGGGTCCATGAGCAGTTCTTC
-	TRBD2	TRBV29-1	TRBJ2-1	CSSSRERGYNEQFF	TGCAGCTCCTCGAGGGAGCGGGGGTACAATGAGCAGTTCTTC
many	-	TRBV29-1	TRBJ2-5	CSVVSKETQYF	TGCAGCGTTGTCTCTAAGGAGACCCAGTACTTC
-	-	TRBV10-3	TRBJ2-7	CAITSPGLGYEQYF	TGTGCCATCACTTCCCCGGGTCTCGGGTACGAGCAGTACTTC
-	TRBD1	TRBV7-2	TRBJ1-2	CASSFRTGGRNGNGYTF	TGTGCCAGCAGTTTTAGAACAGGGGGCAGAAATGGGAATGGCTACACCTTC
-	-	TRBV15	TRBJ1-6	CATSSGAGTGSPLHF	TGTGCCACCAGCAGCGGGGCAGGGACGGGATCACCCCTCCACTTT
-	-	TRBV7-9	TRBJ1-2	CASSLPEDGDYGYTF	TGTGCCAGCAGCTTACCTGAAGACGGAGACTATGGCTACACCTTC
-	-	TRBV5-1	TRBJ2-7	CASSLEGRGWYEQYF	TGCGCCAGCAGCTTGGAGGGGAGAGGATGGTACGAGCAGTACTTC
-	-	TRBV19	TRBJ1-5	CASREGVSNQPQHF	TGTGCCAGTAGGGAGGGGGTCAGCAATCAGCCCCAGCATTTT
-	-	TRBV25-1	TRBJ1-2	CASSEPGASYGYTF	TGTGCCAGCTCTGAACCAGGGGCGTCGTATGGCTACACCTTC
-	-	TRBV6-5	TRBJ1-2	CASRRGNYGYTF	TGTGCCAGCAGGAGGGGGAACTATGGCTACACCTTC
-	-	TRBV24-1	TRBJ2-1	CATSETGTEYNEQFF	TGTGCCACCAGTGAGACCGGGACCGAGTACAATGAGCAGTTCTTC
-	-	TRBV14	TRBJ2-6	CASSQEWFAGANVLTF	TGTGCCAGCAGCCAAGAATGGTTCGCTGGGGCCAACGTCCTGACTTTC
few	-	TRBV12-3/TRBV12-4	TRBJ2-7	CASRYQGSYEQYF	TGTGCCAGCAGGTATCAGGGGTCCTACGAGCAGTACTTC
few	-	TRBV27	TRBJ2-7	CASRKQGLSSYEQYF	TGTGCCAGCAGGAAACAGGGCCTTAGCTCCTACGAGCAGTACTTC
-	-	TRBV2	TRBJ2-5	CASSDRGNVKTQYF	TGTGCCAGCAGTGACAGGGGAAACGTAAAGACCCAGTACTTC
-	-	TRBV3-1	TRBJ2-7	CASSQDMSEQYF	TGTGCCAGCAGCCAAGATATGAGCGAGCAGTACTTC
many	TRBD2	TRBV2	TRBJ2-5	CASSEGSGGQETQYF	TGTGCCAGCAGTGAGGGTAGCGGGGGACAAGAGACCCAGTACTTC
-	TRBD2	TRBV7-9	TRBJ2-5	CASSLAKGLALGETQYF	TGTGCCAGCAGCTTAGCGAAGGGACTAGCCCTGGGAGAGACCCAGTACTTC
-	-	TRBV7-2	TRBJ1-6	CASSLGYLDNSPLHF	TGTGCCAGCAGCTTAGGGTATCTTGATAATTCACCCCTCCACTTT
few	-	TRBV20-1	TRBJ2-7	CSAIRQGTYEQYF	TGCAGTGCTATAAGGCAGGGGACCTACGAGCAGTACTTC
few	TRBD1	TRBV12-3/TRBV12-4	TRBJ2-1	CASRLRTGNEQFF	TGTGCCAGCAGACTTCGGACAGGGAATGAGCAGTTCTTC
-	-	TRBV29-1	TRBJ2-1	CSVTGHEQFF	TGCAGCGTTACAGGCCACGAGCAGTTCTTC
-	-	TRBV4-3	TRBJ1-1	CASSQDHGTYNTEAFF	TGCGCCAGCAGCCAAGATCACGGCACCTATAACACTGAAGCTTTCTTT
few	TRBD2	TRBV25-1	TRBJ2-3	CASSVLGEGWADTQYF	TGTGCCAGCAGTGTCCTAGGGGAGGGTTGGGCAGATACGCAGTATTTT
few	-	TRBV11-2	TRBJ2-7	CASSSRDMGEQYF	TGTGCCAGCAGCTCCCGGGACATGGGAGAGCAGTACTTC